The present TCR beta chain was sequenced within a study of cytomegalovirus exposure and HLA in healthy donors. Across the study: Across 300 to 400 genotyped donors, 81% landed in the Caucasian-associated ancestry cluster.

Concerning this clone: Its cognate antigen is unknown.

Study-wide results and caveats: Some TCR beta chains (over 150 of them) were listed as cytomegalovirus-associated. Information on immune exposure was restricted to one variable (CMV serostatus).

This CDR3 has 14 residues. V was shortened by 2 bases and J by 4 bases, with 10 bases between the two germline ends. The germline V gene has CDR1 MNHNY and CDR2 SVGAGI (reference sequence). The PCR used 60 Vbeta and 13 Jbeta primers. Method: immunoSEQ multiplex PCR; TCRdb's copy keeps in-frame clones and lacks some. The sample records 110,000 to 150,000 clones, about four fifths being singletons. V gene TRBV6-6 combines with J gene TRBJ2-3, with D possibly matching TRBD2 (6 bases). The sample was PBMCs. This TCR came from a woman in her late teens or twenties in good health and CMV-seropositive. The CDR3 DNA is TGTGCCAGCAGTTACACCGGGGGAGCAGATACGCAGTATTTT. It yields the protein CASSYTGGADTQYF.